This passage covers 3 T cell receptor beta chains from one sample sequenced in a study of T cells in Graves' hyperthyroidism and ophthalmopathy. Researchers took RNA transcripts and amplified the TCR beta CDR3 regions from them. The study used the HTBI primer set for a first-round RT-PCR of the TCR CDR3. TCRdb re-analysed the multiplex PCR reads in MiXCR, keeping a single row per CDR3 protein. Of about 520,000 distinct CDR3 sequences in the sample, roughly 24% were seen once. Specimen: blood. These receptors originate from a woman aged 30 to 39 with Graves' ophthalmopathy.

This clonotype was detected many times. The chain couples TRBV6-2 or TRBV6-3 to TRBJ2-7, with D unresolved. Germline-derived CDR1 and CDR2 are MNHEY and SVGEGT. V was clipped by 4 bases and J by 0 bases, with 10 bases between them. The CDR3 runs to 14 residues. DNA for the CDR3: TGTGCCAGCAGTTTGGCTGTACCCTCCTACGAGCAGTACTTC. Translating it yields CASSLAVPSYEQYF.

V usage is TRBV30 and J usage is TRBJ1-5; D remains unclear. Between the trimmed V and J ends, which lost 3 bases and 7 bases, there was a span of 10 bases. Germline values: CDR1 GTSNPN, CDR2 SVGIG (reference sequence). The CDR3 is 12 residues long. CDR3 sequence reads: CAWRQVGQPQHF. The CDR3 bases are TGTGCCTGGAGGCAGGTCGGACAGCCCCAGCATTTT.

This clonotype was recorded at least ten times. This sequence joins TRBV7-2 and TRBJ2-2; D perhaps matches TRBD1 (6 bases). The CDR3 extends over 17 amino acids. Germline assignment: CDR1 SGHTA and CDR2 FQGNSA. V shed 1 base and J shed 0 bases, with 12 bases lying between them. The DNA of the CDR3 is TGTGCCAGCAGCTTAGGGCCCGAGGGGGCGAACACCGGGGAGCTGTTTTTT. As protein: CASSLGPEGANTGELFF. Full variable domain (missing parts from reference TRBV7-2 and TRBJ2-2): GAGVSQSPSNKVTEKGKDVELRCDPISGHTALYWYRQSLGQGLEFLIYFQGNSAPDKSGLPSDRFSAERTGGSVSTLTIQRTQQEDSAVYLCASSLGPEGANTGELFFGEGSRLTVL.